This entry lists 27 T cell receptor beta chains sequenced from one sample in a study of beta chain features in type 1 diabetes. Points from the study as a whole: TCRB CDR3 length was moderately but significantly reduced in all four CD4+ subsets of Type 1 diabetes patients.

The antigens these receptors bind are not known. Expressed TCRB transcripts were sequenced because the entire RNA isolate underwent reverse transcription. Sequencing used immunoSEQ multiplex PCR; TCRdb keeps in-frame clones, though not all of them. The sample contains about 230,000 clones, approximately 16% of which appear only once. Specimen: naive CD4+ T cells from blood. These receptors were taken from a young man with type 1 diabetes.

This clone was observed a few times. The rearrangement uses TRBV10-3 and TRBJ2-2, with D tentatively TRBD2 (5 bases). The CDR3 has 13 residues. Germline lookup yields CDR1 ENHRY and CDR2 SYGVKD. The V end lost 9 bases, the J end lost 6 bases, and 14 bases lay between the germline ends. This CDR3 is CAMRWGVSGELFF. As DNA, the CDR3 is TGTGCCATGAGATGGGGAGTATCCGGGGAGCTGTTTTTT.

As to this clone: Distinct nucleotide sequences in the sample also encode this CDR3. V usage is TRBV9 and J usage is TRBJ2-7; 7 positions match TRBD1. From germline, CDR1 is SGDLS and CDR2 YYNGEE. This CDR3 region has 14 residues. J lost 1 base, V lost 3 bases, and 4 bases had no gene match. The CDR3 coding sequence is TGTGCCAGCAGCGCAAGGGGACAGTCCTACGAGCAGTACTTC. Protein sequence: CASSARGQSYEQYF.

The CDR3 loop reads CSVSETGGGYGYTF. The CDR3 DNA sequence: TGCAGCGTCTCCGAGACAGGGGGAGGCTATGGCTACACCTTC. V usage is TRBV29-1 and J usage is TRBJ1-2, with TRBD1 matching over 9 bases. This CDR3 region has 14 residues. V shed 6 bases and J 4 bases; nucleotides not matched to a gene: 9. Germline-derived CDR1 and CDR2 are SQVTM and ANQGSEA.

CDR3 nucleotide sequence: TGCACCAGCGGACCTGGGGACAGGTCTTACAATGAGCAGTTCTTC. Residues: CTSGPGDRSYNEQFF. V and J are TRBV1 and TRBJ2-1; TRBD1 is the table's D call and was not checked against the DNA. TRBV1 is described as a pseudogene. The CDR3 is 15 amino acids.

This clone was seen a handful of times. V and J are TRBV28 and TRBJ2-5; D perhaps matches TRBD2 (6 bases). The CDR3 length is 15 residues. Germline V gene sequence: CDR1 MDHEN, CDR2 SYDVKM. Trimming shortened V by 2 bases and J by 5 bases, and 15 bases separated the two germline ends. CDR3 amino acids: CASSLGSEGLETQYF. CDR3 DNA: TGTGCCAGCAGTTTAGGGTCGGAGGGGCTTGAGACCCAGTACTTC.

A remark on this clone: Different DNA sequences within this sample yield the same CDR3. The gene calls are TRBV20-1 and TRBJ2-3, with D unclear. Germline V gene sequence: CDR1 DFQATT, CDR2 SNEGSKA (reference sequence). Between the trimmed V and J ends, which lost 1 base and 3 bases, there was a span of 2 bases. The CDR3 totals 11 residues. The CDR3 here is CSARGTDTQYF. The DNA of the CDR3 is TGCAGTGCTAGAGGGACAGATACGCAGTATTTT.

The rearrangement links TRBV2 to TRBJ2-3, with D unclear. Germline CDR1 reads SNHLY; CDR2 reads FYNNEI. Trimming took off 6 bases at V and 2 bases at J, with 12 bases between the two ends. CDR3 length: 14 amino acids. CDR3 amino acids: CASRRLPTTDTQYF. The CDR3 DNA follows: TGTGCCAGCAGGAGATTGCCTACCACAGATACGCAGTATTTT.

There are a few counts of this clone. The V call is TRBV5-1, the J call TRBJ2-1, with D perhaps assigned TRBD1 or TRBD2 (5 bases each). CDR1 is SGHRS and CDR2 is YFSETQ in the germline V gene. The CDR3 has 16 amino acids. Trimming removed 0 bases from V and 5 bases from J, with 15 bases in between. The CDR3 spells CASSLEGSLANNEQFF. CDR3 nucleotide sequence: TGCGCCAGCAGCTTGGAGGGGAGTCTGGCGAACAATGAGCAGTTCTTC.

CDR3 nucleotides: TGTGCCAGCAGCTTCAGGGTAGCAGGGGATACGCAGTATTTT. Protein: CASSFRVAGDTQYF. V gene TRBV7-2 combines with J gene TRBJ2-3; D possibly corresponds to TRBD1 (5 bases). The germline V gene has CDR1 SGHTA and CDR2 FQGNSA. V lost 3 bases to trimming and J lost 6 bases, with 13 bases between them. The CDR3 sequence is 14 residues long.

This clone was seen a few times. This rearrangement joins TRBV11-1 to TRBJ2-7, with D possibly being TRBD1 (6 bases). Germline loops: CDR1 SGHAT, CDR2 FQDESV (reference sequence). CDR3 length: 13 amino acids. V lost 6 bases and J 3 bases, leaving 12 bases between the germline ends. The CDR3 is CASSRDTYYEQYF. In DNA, the CDR3 is TGTGCCAGCAGTCGGGACACCTACTACGAGCAGTACTTC.

Written as DNA, the CDR3 is TGTGCCAGTAGTATAGGACAGATCAACGACAATGAGCAGTTCTTC. Translating gives CASSIGQINDNEQFF. The chain is built from TRBV19 and TRBJ2-1; D may be TRBD1 (5 bases). CDR3 length: 15 amino acids. V lost 1 base and J 5 bases, leaving 12 bases between the germline ends. CDR1 is LNHDA, CDR2 SQIVND, per germline (reference sequence).

This chain joins TRBV5-1 and TRBJ2-1; a weak D match, TRBD2 (6 bases). Per the germline V gene, CDR1 is SGHRS and CDR2 is YFSETQ. V was cut by 1 base and J by 5 bases, with 13 bases left in between. CDR3 length equals 15 residues. CDR3 DNA sequence: TGCGCCAGCAGCTTGACGGGAGTCGAGAACAATGAGCAGTTCTTC. Its protein product is CASSLTGVENNEQFF.

The chain combines TRBV29-1 with TRBJ2-1; TRBD1 is a possible D gene (6 bases). In germline, CDR1 is SQVTM, CDR2 ANQGSEA. V gave up 7 bases and J gave up 15 bases, with 22 bases separating them. This CDR3 comprises 12 residues. CDR3 nucleotides: TGCAGCGGCCGCTCTACAGGGACGGCAAGGTTCTTC. Residues: CSGRSTGTARFF.

This clone showed up just a few times. The CDR3 is CSVGDPHNARLSKRSTDTQYF. The CDR3 DNA follows: TGCAGCGTGGGGGACCCCCACAACGCCCGCCTTTCAAAACGCAGCACAGATACGCAGTATTTT. The chain carries TRBV29-1 and TRBJ2-3; D is possibly TRBD1 or TRBD2 (5 bases each). The CDR3 totals 21 residues. The germline V gene has CDR1 SQVTM and CDR2 ANQGSEA. With 6 bases removed from V and 0 bases from J, the gap between germline ends came to 34 bases.

The gene calls are TRBV9 and TRBJ2-3, with D tentatively TRBD2 (5 bases). The germline CDR1 and CDR2 sequences are SGDLS and YYNGEE. CDR3 length: 15 amino acids. Trimming cost V 2 bases and J 0 bases, with 10 bases left between them. The CDR3 coding sequence is TGTGCCAGCAGCGTCGGGGAGTTGAGCACAGATACGCAGTATTTT. This gives the protein CASSVGELSTDTQYF.

The V and J genes are TRBV18 and TRBJ2-3, with 8 bases lining up with TRBD2. The germline gives CDR1 KGHSH, CDR2 LQKENI. CDR3 size: 15 residues. After removal of 3 bases from V and 5 bases from J, the junction contained 7 bases not matched to a gene. The CDR3 coding sequence is TGTGCCAGCTCACCGCCGGCGGGAGGTAGAGATACGCAGTATTTT. This sequence encodes CASSPPAGGRDTQYF.

The rearrangement links TRBV5-1 to TRBJ2-5, with D tentatively TRBD2 (5 bases). The CDR3 totals 14 residues. With 0 bases removed from V and 5 bases from J, the gap between germline ends came to 11 bases. CDR1 is SGHRS, CDR2 YFSETQ, per germline. The CDR3 protein is CASSLVREGETQYF. The CDR3 region has the DNA TGCGCCAGCAGCTTGGTTCGAGAGGGTGAGACCCAGTACTTC.

The V call is TRBV28, the J call TRBJ1-2; no definite D call. V was trimmed by 6 bases and J by 6 bases, leaving 11 bases between them. Germline CDR1 reads MDHEN; CDR2 reads SYDVKM. The CDR3 runs 12 residues. As DNA, the CDR3 is TGTGCCAGCAGCCTCATGGGCGATGGCTACACCTTC. Its translation is CASSLMGDGYTF.

This clone was recorded a few times. The chain couples TRBV28 to TRBJ2-1; D is ambiguous. The germline CDR1 and CDR2 sequences are MDHEN and SYDVKM. The V gene lost 6 bases and the J gene lost 7 bases, with 7 bases spanning the gap. The CDR3 is 11 amino acids. CDR3 protein: CASRAVNEQFF. DNA of the CDR3: TGTGCCAGCAGGGCGGTGAATGAGCAGTTCTTC.

In its sample, this clone was seen a few times. The chain recombines TRBV13 with TRBJ1-2, with 7 bases that match TRBD1. Germline assignment: CDR1 PRHDT and CDR2 FYEKMQ (reference sequence). J gave up 5 bases and V 5 bases, and 5 bases lay outside the gene matches. CDR3 length: 13 amino acids. This CDR3 is CASSPGQYYGYTF. CDR3 nucleotide sequence: TGTGCCAGCAGCCCGGGACAGTATTATGGCTACACCTTC.

This clone has just a few counts. The J gene is TRBJ1-1, the V gene TRBV28; D gene uncertain. CDR3 length: 14 amino acids. V was shortened by 5 bases and J by 1 base, with 11 bases between the two germline ends. From germline, CDR1 is MDHEN and CDR2 SYDVKM. DNA of the CDR3: TGTGCCAGCAGTACCCCAGGAGGGAACACTGAAGCTTTCTTT. It is translated as CASSTPGGNTEAFF.

Here the CDR3 DNA reads TGTGCCAGCAGCTTAAGGAGGGCGAACACCGGGGAGCTGTTTTTT. Translating gives CASSLRRANTGELFF. The genes are TRBV13 and TRBJ2-2; D perhaps matches TRBD2 (6 bases). Trimming removed 2 bases at V and 0 bases at J, with 7 bases between. The CDR3 has 15 residues. Germline lookup yields CDR1 PRHDT and CDR2 FYEKMQ (reference sequence).

The sample holds a few counts of this clone. The V and J genes are TRBV7-9 and TRBJ2-4, with 8 bases lining up with TRBD1. V shed 5 bases and J 8 bases; nucleotides not matched to a gene: 11. The CDR3 consists of 15 residues. Per the germline V gene, CDR1 is SEHNR and CDR2 is FQNEAQ (reference sequence). The CDR3 sequence is CASSETGARVDIQYF. The CDR3, as DNA: TGTGCCAGCAGCGAGACAGGGGCAAGGGTGGACATTCAGTACTTC.

This clone was counted a few times. The rearrangement links TRBV29-1 to TRBJ2-7, with D unclear. The V end was cut by 1 base, the J end by 3 bases, with 13 bases between. The CDR3 length is 14 residues. Germline V gene lookup returns CDR1 SQVTM and CDR2 ANQGSEA. CDR3 sequence reads: CSVEGEAGSYEQYF. In nucleotides, the CDR3 is TGCAGCGTTGAAGGAGAGGCAGGTAGCTACGAGCAGTACTTC.

This clone was detected only a few times. At one end, the junction sequence differs from germline, possibly due to a read error. The rearrangement joins TRBV19 to TRBJ2-1, with 8 bases that match TRBD1. The CDR3 spans 11 residues. Germline CDR1 is LNHDA and CDR2 is SQIVND (reference sequence). The CDR3: CASSTDRGKLF. Here the CDR3 DNA reads TGTGCCAGTAGTACCGACAGGGGAAAGCTCTTC.

The chain combines TRBV27 with TRBJ2-7; the match to TRBD2 covers 8 bases. The V gene end was trimmed by 0 bases and the J gene end by 0 bases; junction bases not matched to a gene: 10. This CDR3 has 18 residues. Germline V gives CDR1 MNHEY, CDR2 SMNVEV (reference sequence). The CDR3 region has the DNA TGTGCCAGCAGTTTATCGAGAGGGGGACTAGTTCTCTCCTACGAGCAGTACTTC. Amino acid sequence: CASSLSRGGLVLSYEQYF.

This clone has more than one count but fewer than ten. The chain is built from TRBV6-5 and TRBJ2-7; 9 positions match TRBD1. Germline V gene lookup returns CDR1 MNHEY and CDR2 SVGAGI. This CDR3 contains 15 residues. Unmatched junction bases numbered 10, after V lost 6 bases and J lost 4 bases. Written as DNA, the CDR3 is TGTGCCAGCAGGTCGAACAGGGGGCGCCCATACGAGCAGTACTTC. The encoded protein is CASRSNRGRPYEQYF.